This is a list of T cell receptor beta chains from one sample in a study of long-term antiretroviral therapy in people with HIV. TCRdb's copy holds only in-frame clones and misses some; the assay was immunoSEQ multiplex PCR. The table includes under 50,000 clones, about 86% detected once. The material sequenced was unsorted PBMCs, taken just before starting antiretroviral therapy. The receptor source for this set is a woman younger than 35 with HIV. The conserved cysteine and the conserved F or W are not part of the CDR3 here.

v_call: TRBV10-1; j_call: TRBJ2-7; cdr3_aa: ASSESIGPEEQY
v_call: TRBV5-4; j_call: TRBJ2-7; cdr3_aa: ASSEGGREVEQY
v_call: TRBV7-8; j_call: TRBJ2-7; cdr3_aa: ASTPQGDEQY
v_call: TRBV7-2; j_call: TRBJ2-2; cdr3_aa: ASSSSGRDTGELF
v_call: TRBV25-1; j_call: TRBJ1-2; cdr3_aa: ASSEQATYGYT
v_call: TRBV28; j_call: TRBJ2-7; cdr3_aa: ASSFLGTYEQY
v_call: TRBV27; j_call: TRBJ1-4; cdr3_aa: ASSFPLLGPAGWATNEKLF
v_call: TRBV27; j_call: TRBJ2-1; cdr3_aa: ASSFKPLGLAGGNEQF
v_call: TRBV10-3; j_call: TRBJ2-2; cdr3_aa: AISEWEGANTGELF
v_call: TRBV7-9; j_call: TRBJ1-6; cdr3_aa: ASSNREAGPLH
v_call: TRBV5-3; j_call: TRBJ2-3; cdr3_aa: ARSLVLAGGMADTQY
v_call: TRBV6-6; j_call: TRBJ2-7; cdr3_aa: ASSYVGLADSYEQY
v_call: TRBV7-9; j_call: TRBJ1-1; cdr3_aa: ASSLGRPIMNTEAF
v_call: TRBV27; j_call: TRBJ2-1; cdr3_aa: ASSFRGADEQF
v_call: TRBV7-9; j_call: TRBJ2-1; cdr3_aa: ASSLPGGYSYNEQF
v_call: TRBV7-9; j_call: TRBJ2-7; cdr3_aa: ASSYPTGKTSYEQY
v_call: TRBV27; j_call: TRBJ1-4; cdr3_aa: ASSLVRANEKLF
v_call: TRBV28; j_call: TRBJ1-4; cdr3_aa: ASTSLTPRNEKLF
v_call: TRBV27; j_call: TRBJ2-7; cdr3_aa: ASSLGLRSEQY
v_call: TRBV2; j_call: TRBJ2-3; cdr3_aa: ASSPDRVTDTQY
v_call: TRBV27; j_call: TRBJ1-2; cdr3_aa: ASSPASSGGYT
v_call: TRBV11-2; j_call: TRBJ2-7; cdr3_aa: ASSLEFSYEQY
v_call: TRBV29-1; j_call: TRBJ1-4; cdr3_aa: SVGWRGSWGEKLF
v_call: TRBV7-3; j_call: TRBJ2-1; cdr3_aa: ASSLQGAKSSYNEQF
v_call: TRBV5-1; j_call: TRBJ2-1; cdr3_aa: ASASGPTGDEQF
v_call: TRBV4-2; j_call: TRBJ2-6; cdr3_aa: ASSQLAGSGANVLT
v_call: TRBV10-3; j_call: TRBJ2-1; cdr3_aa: AISWTSGSSNYEQF
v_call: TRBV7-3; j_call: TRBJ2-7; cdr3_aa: ASSLTSLTEQY
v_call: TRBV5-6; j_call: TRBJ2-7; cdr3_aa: ASSFGTAYEQY
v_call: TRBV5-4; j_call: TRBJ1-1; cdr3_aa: ASSLAKASTEAF
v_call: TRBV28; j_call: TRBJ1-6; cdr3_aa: ASSPPFSPLH
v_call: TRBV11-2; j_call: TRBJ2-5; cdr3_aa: ASSLMRANQETQY
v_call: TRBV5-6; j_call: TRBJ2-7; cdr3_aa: ASSSTSGRNRGSYEQY
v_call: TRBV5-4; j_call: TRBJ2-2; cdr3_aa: ASSSLPPHTNTGELF
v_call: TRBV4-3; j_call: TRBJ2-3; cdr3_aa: ASSQDGSAGDTQY
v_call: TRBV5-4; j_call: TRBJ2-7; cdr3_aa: ASSLGGGYEQY
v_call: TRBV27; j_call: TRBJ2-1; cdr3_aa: ASSRSGPSYNEQF
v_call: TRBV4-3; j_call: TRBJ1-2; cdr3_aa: ASSQARRDRDGYT
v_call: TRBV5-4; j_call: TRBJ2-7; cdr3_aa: ASSLFRGTSGRAGLY
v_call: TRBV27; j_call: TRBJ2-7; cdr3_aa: ASSSPDRANSYEQY
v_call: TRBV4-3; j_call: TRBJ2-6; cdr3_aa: ASSPKIRDSFSGANVLT
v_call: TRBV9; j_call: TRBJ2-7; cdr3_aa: ASSFGLAVSEQY
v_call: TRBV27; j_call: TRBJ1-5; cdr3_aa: ASSFAQGYQPQH
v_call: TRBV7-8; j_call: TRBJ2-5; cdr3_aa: AGSSGVQETQY
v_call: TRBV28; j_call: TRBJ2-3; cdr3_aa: ASSSLGGSDTQY
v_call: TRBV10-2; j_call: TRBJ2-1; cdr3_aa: ASKKDSGIYGNEQF
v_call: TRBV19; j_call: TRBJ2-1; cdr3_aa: ASRDRVENYNEQF
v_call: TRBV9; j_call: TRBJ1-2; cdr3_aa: ASSLTPDRVYGYT
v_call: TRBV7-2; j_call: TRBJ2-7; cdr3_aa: ASSSRGPYEQY
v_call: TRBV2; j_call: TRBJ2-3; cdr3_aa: ASAGAGDTQY
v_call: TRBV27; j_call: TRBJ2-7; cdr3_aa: ASSLSFPPYEQY
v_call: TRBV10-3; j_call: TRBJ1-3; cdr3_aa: AISDGSSGNTIY
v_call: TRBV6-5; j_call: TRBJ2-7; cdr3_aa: ASSYGGVTHEQY
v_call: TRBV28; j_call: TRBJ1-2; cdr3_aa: ASSWRTGGALGGGYT
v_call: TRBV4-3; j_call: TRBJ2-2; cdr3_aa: ASSLQGSTGELF
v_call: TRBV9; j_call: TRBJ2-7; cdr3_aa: ASSMGTSAYEQY